This entry lists 14 T cell receptor beta chains sequenced from one sample in a study of cytomegalovirus exposure and HLA in healthy donors (TCRdb year 2017). The method was the immunoSEQ multiplex PCR assay. For the multiplex PCR, a mixture combining 60 forward primers for TCR Vbeta segments and 13 reverse primers for TCR Jbeta segments was used. TCRdb took over this immuneACCESS table, retaining in-frame rearrangements with V and J assigned. Such tables are incomplete; in checked studies, under half of the missing clones stem from an unresolved V gene, and the remainder is unexplained. Within this sample are about 130,000 clones, with under 80% of them counted one time only. 4% of the sample comes from the top ten. Sequencing was done on a sample of PBMCs. The receptors here all came from a man aged 40-55 years in good health and CMV-seropositive.

This clone occurred a few times. The rearrangement joins TRBV30 to TRBJ2-1, with D perhaps TRBD1 (5 bases). The CDR3 has 10 amino acids. Trimming pared 4 bases from V and 7 bases from J, leaving 5 bases between. From germline, CDR1 is GTSNPN and CDR2 SVGIG (reference sequence). CDR3 coding DNA: TGTGCCTGGAAGGGGAATGAGCAGTTCTTC. Amino acid sequence: CAWKGNEQFF.

The J gene is TRBJ2-5, the V gene TRBV10-2; 13 bases are shared with TRBD2. The J call may be faulty, since TRBJ2-7 better matches the DNA end. The CDR3 is made up of 13 amino acids. Germline loops: CDR1 WSHSY, CDR2 SAAADI. The CDR3 coding sequence is TGCGCCTGCGGACTAGCGGGGGCCTACGAGCAGTACTTC. This encodes CACGLAGAYEQYF.

V usage is TRBV2 and J usage is TRBJ1-1; TRBD1 matches at 7 bases. The CDR3 length is 12 residues. The V segment lost 7 bases and the J segment 5 bases; nucleotides outside the gene matches: 4. Germline CDR1 and CDR2: SNHLY and FYNNEI. CDR3 sequence: CASKGRGTEAFF. DNA of the CDR3: TGTGCCAGCAAAGGCAGGGGGACTGAAGCTTTCTTT.

The chain carries TRBV7-3 and TRBJ2-2, with 8 bases aligning to TRBD2. This CDR3 has 16 residues. Per germline, CDR1 SGHTA and CDR2 FQGTGA. After removal of 4 bases from V and 0 bases from J, the junction contained 4 bases not matched to a gene. Written as DNA, the CDR3 is TGTGCCAGCAGCTCTACTAGCGGCTCGAACACCGGGGAGCTGTTTTTT. Encoded protein: CASSSTSGSNTGELFF.

The CDR3 protein is CASSYSTLTVNTEAFF. As DNA, the CDR3 is TGTGCCAGCAGTTACTCAACATTGACAGTCAACACTGAAGCTTTCTTT. This chain joins TRBV6-5 and TRBJ1-1; possibly TRBD1 for D (5 bases). Germline CDR1 reads MNHEY; CDR2 reads SVGAGI. Trimming cost V 0 bases and J 2 bases, with 13 bases left between them. The CDR3 is 16 amino acids.

The CDR3 spells CASSPLDREEQPLHF. Here the CDR3 DNA reads TGTGCCAGCAGTCCTTTGGACAGGGAGGAACAACCCCTCCACTTT. The chain links TRBV28 to TRBJ1-6; 8 bases map to TRBD1. J lost 12 bases, V lost 5 bases, and 12 bases had no gene match. The CDR3 has 15 residues. Germline V gene sequence: CDR1 MDHEN, CDR2 SYDVKM.

This chain uses TRBV6-1 with TRBJ2-7; 9 bases map to TRBD2. J was trimmed by 7 bases and V by 5 bases; bases with no gene match: 12. This CDR3 spans 15 amino acids. Germline loops: CDR1 MNHNS, CDR2 SASEGT. The CDR3 loop reads CASSTRGRVEGEQYF. The CDR3 nucleotides read TGTGCCAGCAGTACCCGCGGGAGGGTTGAAGGTGAGCAGTACTTC.

This chain uses TRBV7-3 with TRBJ2-3, with TRBD2 matching 9 bases. V dropped 0 bases and J dropped 10; count of bases not matched to a gene: 8. This CDR3 spans 15 amino acids. In germline, CDR1 is SGHTA, CDR2 FQGTGA. The CDR3 coding sequence is TGTGCCAGCAGCTTAACGGCGGCTAGCGGGGAGGCGCAGTATTTT. Protein product: CASSLTAASGEAQYF.

This clone has only a few counts. V and J are TRBV6-5 and TRBJ1-5; 7 bases align to TRBD1. Trimming at V came to 5 bases and at J to 5 bases, leaving 6 bases not matched to a gene. The length of the CDR3 is 14 residues. Germline CDR1 and CDR2: MNHEY and SVGAGI. CDR3 amino acids: CASSGRTGDQPQHF. The CDR3 DNA follows: TGTGCCAGCAGTGGGAGGACAGGAGATCAGCCCCAGCATTTT.

This clone occurred once. This chain links TRBV4-1 with TRBJ2-7, with 10 bases identical to TRBD2. With V trimmed by 3 bases and J by 5 bases, 7 bases remained unmatched. Germline V CDR1 and CDR2: MGHRA, YSYEKL. This CDR3 region has 15 residues. The CDR3 nucleotides read TGCGCCAGCAGCCACCCCGGGACTAGCGCCCACGAGCAGTACTTC. Protein: CASSHPGTSAHEQYF.

This clone was counted between two and nine times. The V gene is TRBV13, the J gene TRBJ2-7; D might be TRBD1 (7 bases). Germline CDR1 PRHDT, CDR2 FYEKMQ (reference sequence). The CDR3 has 15 amino acids. With 3 bases removed from V and 4 bases from J, the gap between germline ends came to 16 bases. CDR3 residues: CASSFRDRGGYEQYF. DNA of the CDR3: TGTGCCAGCAGCTTCCGGGACAGAGGAGGGTACGAGCAGTACTTC.

The table lists this clone with a few counts. The chain joins TRBV10-3 to TRBJ2-3; 8 nucleotides align to TRBD2. The germline CDR1 and CDR2 sequences are ENHRY and SYGVKD. V trimming: 4 bases; J trimming: 10 bases; junction bases outside the gene matches: 13. This CDR3 region has 15 residues. The CDR3 DNA sequence: TGTGCCATCAGTGGTAATAGCGGGGATATAGTCTCGCAGTATTTT. Amino acids: CAISGNSGDIVSQYF.

CDR3 nucleotide sequence: TGTGCCAGTAGTATTGGACAGATTAATGAAAAACTGTTTTTT. Amino acid sequence: CASSIGQINEKLFF. This sequence joins TRBV19 and TRBJ1-4; D perhaps matches TRBD1 (6 bases). The CDR3 is 14 amino acids. V was shortened by 3 bases and J by 4 bases, with 9 bases between the two germline ends. In germline, CDR1 is LNHDA, CDR2 SQIVND (reference sequence).

The V gene is TRBV7-9, the J gene TRBJ1-1; a weak D match, TRBD1 (5 bases). V lost 0 bases and J 5 bases, leaving 16 bases between the germline ends. The CDR3 spans 16 residues. Germline loops: CDR1 SEHNR, CDR2 FQNEAQ (reference sequence). CDR3 sequence reads: CASSLAIGGRGTEAFF. Written as DNA, the CDR3 is TGTGCCAGCAGCTTAGCGATAGGAGGGCGGGGGACTGAAGCTTTCTTT.